This T cell receptor (beta chain) came from a study of OX40 agonist ivuxolimab in advanced cancers. Data came from immunoSEQ multiplex PCR; TCRdb stores just in-frame clones and leaves some out. The sample comprises 90,000 to 100,000 clones, 88% of which are singletons, and 0.8% to 1% rests with the top ten. V was cut by 6 bases and J by 5 bases, with 18 bases left in between. Germline-derived CDR1 and CDR2 are SEHNR and FQNEAQ (reference sequence). This CDR3 comprises 15 residues. This TCR was recovered from an adult with an advanced solid tumor such as melanoma, head and neck, liver or kidney cancer. Sequenced here: CD4+ or CD8+ T cells sorted from blood, sampled in a trial of the OX40 agonist ivuxolimab. The chain recombines TRBV7-9 with TRBJ2-3, with D perhaps TRBD2 (6 bases). CDR3 protein: CASRAGQGGGDTQYF. CDR3 nucleotide sequence: TGTGCCAGCAGGGCCGGGCAGGGAGGAGGAGATACGCAGTATTTT.